Detailed here is one T cell receptor beta chain. Which antigen it targets is not known. No base qualities exist here, and no much larger clone lies one base off it. The CDR3 starts with the cysteine, ends with the phenylalanine, and has 17 residues. Left in the record is the CDR3 DNA by itself, 51 bases read in frame from the first base. The germline V gene (reference sequence) supplies CDR1 MNHEY and CDR2 SMNVEV. Ends trimmed: V by 0 bases, J by 6 bases; bases unmatched to a gene: 7. This sample stems from a study of cytomegalovirus exposure and HLA in healthy donors (TCRdb year 2017). Background for the entire study: An earlier analysis of several hundred of the donors reported 276 Gb of sequence data and around 120 million unique TCR beta sequences obtained from some 200 million T cells. In an earlier analysis of around 540 of the donors, high-throughput TCR beta sequencing was used to judge whether each TCR beta V gene segment behaved as functional or pseudogenic. A later genetic analysis used genome-wide SNP genotypes for about 60% of the roughly 700 donors, treating that subset as a discovery cohort. Using immunosequencing, the study profiled T cell repertoires from about 650 subjects and related those repertoires to cytomegalovirus serostatus. Several DR-DQ haplotypes were treated as single units for association and clustering because of strong linkage in the cohort. An early release covering around 630 HLA-typed donors comprised roughly 300 gigabases of sequencing data and roughly 86 million unique TCR sequences. Among approximately 370 genotyped donors of the cohort, an average of roughly 230,000 unique TCR beta nucleotide sequences was sequenced per donor, of which about 18% were non-productive. Every discovery cohort repertoire had been produced on one sequencing platform. A later analysis re-analyzed previously published TCR beta repertoires from about 600 donors and added high-resolution HLA genotyping to study TCR occurrence patterns. Both class I and class II loci were covered by HLA typing, at four-digit resolution. Donor age, sex, ethnicity and CMV serostatus were compiled together with the repertoire data. In the later analysis, no new phenotypic data were used to find candidate immune exposures; instead, reliance was placed on TCR beta sequences and their occurrence across donors. Typing coverage varied by locus: 629-630 donors for A, B, C, DRB1 and DQB1; approximately 500 for DQA1; about 590 for DPA1; roughly 450 for DPB1. High-throughput TCR immunosequencing, statistical association of individual TCRs with disease status, and machine learning were combined to predict cytomegalovirus infection status. The study was designed to test whether signatures of past pathogen exposure could be identified by cataloging public T cell receptors. Among the approximately 400 genotyped donors, 75% to 90% belonged to the genetic ancestry cluster associated with self-reported Caucasian donors. Besides the first cohort of more than 650 subjects, a separate validation cohort made up of 120 different subjects was used. General findings and caveats noted by the study authors: Because HLA typing was unavailable for some donors at each locus, only the typed subset was used in association tests. In an earlier analysis of some 540 of the donors, most TCR beta V segments appeared in productive rearrangements about 90% or about 30% of the time, broadly matching IMGT annotations. Across donors, most TCR sequences were observed very rarely, whereas some public TCRs were present in many individuals. The authors suggested that the approach could potentially be generalized to other disease states and immunological phenotypes. The presence/absence analyses assumed that sequencing depth was roughly uniform across donors, and that assumption may not be true. In a later genetic analysis, a missense DCLRE1C variant was associated with V-gene and J-gene trimming of TCR beta chains, and the association was replicated in an independent cohort. According to a later analysis, most CMV-associated TCR beta chains appeared to be HLA-restricted, and the HLA associations seemed to be driven largely by CMV exposure. The 87-base-pair reads could not distinguish some IMGT-functional V segments, including TRBV6-2 and TRBV6-3, so those segments were excluded. In a later analysis, HLA-associated TCR beta chains showed more clonal expansion and lower generation probabilities than non-associated chains that were equally common. Cytomegalovirus status was reported to be diagnosed by the classifier with high specificity and sensitivity in both the original and validation cohorts. In a later analysis, several top co-occurrence clusters were reported to appear linked to parvovirus B19, influenza, CMV and Epstein-Barr virus. The only immune exposure information available for the cohort was CMV serostatus. A cluster of highly shared sequence variants was judged likely to represent a technical artifact of the sequencing pipeline. The study gave a list of 150 to 200 TCR beta chains associated with cytomegalovirus. When HLA alleles, especially DR and DQ, strongly co-occurred, attributing TCR associations to individual alleles was difficult. In a later genetic analysis, fewer N-insertions in productive TCRs were reported among donors in an Asian-associated ancestry cluster than the roughly 700-donor mean. Correlated functional status among segregating V segments might reflect linkage disequilibrium, but an unknown experimental factor could not be ruled out. A further reported finding was that TCR beta sequences accurately predicted the HLA-A and HLA-B alleles for most subjects in the first cohort. In a later analysis, TCR association rates were found to vary across HLA loci, with the most associated TCRs seen for DRB1 alleles and the fewest for HLA-C alleles. A few of the identified cytomegalovirus-associated TCR beta chains were confirmed in vitro to be specific for cytomegalovirus antigens. Over 15 rarely observed V segments, including chromosome 9 orphons, were excluded from the earlier analysis of about 610 of the donors because counts were too low. The cohort was sequenced for TCR beta chains only, and without alpha or paired-chain data the features that could be detected were limited. A later analysis associated 15,000 to 20,000 TCR beta sequences with specific HLA alleles at a false discovery rate of 0.05.

Libraries were constructed by the immunoSEQ multiplex PCR assay. For the multiplex PCR, a mixture combining 60 forward primers for TCR Vbeta segments and 13 reverse primers for TCR Jbeta segments was used. The CDR3 region of rearranged TCR beta genes was amplified from genomic DNA by a multiplex PCR assay. Amplified TCR beta libraries were sequenced as 87-base-pair reads on the Illumina HiSeq System. As for the original processing: In a later analysis, some 80 million unique TCR beta chains were counted across the 650 to 700 repertoires, and roughly 11 million of these chains were shared by at least two donors. Raw reads were error-corrected and collapsed into unique sequences with a nearest-neighbor algorithm that merged closely related sequences to remove PCR and sequencing errors. Alignment of CDR3 sequences to IMGT reference sequences was used to assign V, D and J gene segments. For a sequence to be retained, at least a six-nucleotide match to both a V gene segment and a J gene segment was required. A rearrangement counted as productive if the CDR3 had no stop codons and remained in frame with V and J, and every other rearrangement counted as non-productive. CDR3 was defined according to IMGT convention as the region running from the second conserved V-encoded cysteine to the conserved J-encoded phenylalanine. In an earlier analysis of approximately 500 of the donors, sequences lacking an unambiguous match to a single V gene segment were excluded. In an earlier analysis of 450 to 700 of the donors, V segments were called functional above 56.7% productive rearrangements and were called segregating when the between-donor standard deviation exceeded 5%. A statistical classification framework was built for diagnosing cytomegalovirus status from the catalog of TCR beta chain sequences. In a later analysis, TCR nucleotide sequences were compared against IMGT/GENE-DB human TR gene sequences so that V and J genes could be assigned. The TCRdist pipeline was used in a later analysis to assign CDR3 sequences and most-parsimonious VDJ recombination scenarios. In a later analysis, every TCR beta chain was defined by the combination of its CDR3 amino acid sequence and its V-gene family, and reads without a unique V-gene family were dropped. As a way to deal with suspected cross-contamination and a sequencing artifact, a later analysis dropped hundreds of nucleotide sequences that were highly shared and had low generation probability. For each public chain, a later analysis derived a clonal expansion index from normalized ranks of inferred template counts within each repertoire. A later analysis computed generation probabilities with a VDJ recombination model fitted to out-of-frame rearrangements, and checked the results against IGoR. A later analysis scored TCR-TCR, TCR-HLA and TCR-CMV co-occurrence with hypergeometric tests, applying a repertoire-size bias correction to TCR pairs. False discovery rates were estimated in a later analysis by permuting HLA or CMV assignments 20 times. A later analysis grouped co-occurring TCRs with DBSCAN, adding TCRdist sequence similarity when clustering within HLA-allele-positive subsets. Repertoires with fewer than 30,000 or more than 120,000 public chains were left out of co-occurrence clustering, as were five repertoires with anomalous nucleotide sharing. TCRdb stores this immuneACCESS table with in-frame sequences only. Part of the clones is absent; in the studies checked, under half of the shortfall reflects unresolved V genes, and no reason is known for the rest. V, J and clone size are those of that table, while D and trimming were read from the DNA. Counted in this sample were roughly 180,000 clones; 80% to 85% of them appeared once. Around 2% of the sample belongs to the ten largest clones.

The cohort comprised fewer than 700 healthy bone marrow donors. All cohort members were sampled while nominally healthy, although unrecorded immune exposures were likely present. The donor was CMV seropositive and was included in the group of 250 to 350 seropositive cohort members. Each donor provided a peripheral blood sample, and peripheral blood mononuclear cells were used for TCR beta sequencing. Genomic DNA was extracted from the blood cell samples with the Qiagen DNeasy Blood Extraction Kit. The chain couples TRBV27 to TRBJ2-2, with TRBD2 matching 10 junction bases. The TCR comes from a woman under 30 in good health and CMV-seropositive. The sample consisted of PBMCs. The CDR3 here reads CASSLSAGGRGSGELFF. The DNA sequence follows: TGTGCCAGCAGTTTATCAGCGGGGGGGCGAGGGTCCGGGGAGCTGTTTTTT.